The 10 T cell receptor beta chains in this list originate from one sample, sequenced in a study of blood T cell repertoires in COVID-19. Clones were read by immunoSEQ multiplex PCR, and TCRdb kept only the in-frame ones, dropping some. This sample has roughly 330,000 clones, with about nine tenths found just once. The sample consisted of peripheral blood. All receptors come from a man aged 25 to 40 with COVID-19, enrolled during active disease.

V is TRBV3-1 (or the pseudogene TRBV3-2) and J is TRBJ1-1; D gene ambiguous. Germline V gene data show CDR1 as LGHDT and CDR2 as YNNKEL (reference sequence). The CDR3 runs to 14 residues. V was shortened by 4 bases and J by 1 base, with 10 bases between the two germline ends. This CDR3 is CASSPQAENTEAFF. Written as DNA, the CDR3 is TGTGCCAGCAGCCCCCAAGCCGAGAACACTGAAGCTTTCTTT.

The chain links TRBV7-9 to TRBJ2-7; the match to TRBD1 covers 7 bases. This CDR3 is built from 14 residues. CDR1 and CDR2 from the germline V gene are SEHNR and FQNEAQ (reference sequence). Trimming took 2 bases from V and 1 from J; bases not matched to a gene: 2. The CDR3 DNA reads TGTGCCAGCAGCTTACGGACAGGTTCCTACGAGCAGTACTTC. This codes for CASSLRTGSYEQYF.

This clone has just one count. J is TRBJ2-1 and V is TRBV7-3; maybe TRBD2 (5 bases). The CDR3 is made up of 13 amino acids. The V end lost 2 bases, the J end lost 7 bases, and 9 bases lay between the germline ends. CDR1 and CDR2 from the germline V gene are SGHTA and FQGTGA. CDR3 bases: TGTGCCAGCAGCTTATTACCGGGGAATGAGCAGTTCTTC. Translated, it gives CASSLLPGNEQFF.

J is TRBJ2-3 and V is TRBV6-5, with 10 positions matching TRBD2. The CDR3 is 15 amino acids. From germline, CDR1 is MNHEY and CDR2 SVGAGI. Trimming removed 6 bases from V and 4 bases from J; junction bases left unmatched: 7. For the CDR3, the DNA is TGTGCCAGCAGCCCCTCCGGGACTAGCGCAGATACGCAGTATTTT. Translating it yields CASSPSGTSADTQYF.

The genes are TRBV28 and TRBJ1-6, with a weak D call TRBD1 (5 bases). Germline CDR1 is MDHEN and CDR2 is SYDVKM. CDR3 size: 13 residues. V lost 5 bases and J lost 8, with 10 bases in between. The CDR3 loop is CASSKQAHSPLHF. For the CDR3, the DNA is TGTGCCAGCAGTAAACAGGCACATTCACCCCTCCACTTT.

The V gene is TRBV6-6, the J gene TRBJ2-1; a weak D match, TRBD1 (6 bases). The germline CDR1 and CDR2 sequences are MNHNY and SVGAGI (reference sequence). Trimming shortened V by 7 bases and J by 9 bases, and 13 bases separated the two germline ends. The CDR3 is 12 residues long. The DNA of the CDR3 is TGTGCCAGCAAACAGGGATCGGGTGAGCAGTTCTTC. Encoded protein: CASKQGSGEQFF.

The chain couples TRBV9 to TRBJ2-3, with D possibly matching TRBD1 (6 bases). Trimming shortened V by 4 bases and J by 3 bases, and 15 bases separated the two germline ends. Germline loops: CDR1 SGDLS, CDR2 YYNGEE. The CDR3 loop spans 15 amino acids. The CDR3 protein is CASSQTGTRTDTQYF. DNA for the CDR3: TGTGCCAGCAGCCAAACAGGGACGAGAACAGATACGCAGTATTTT.

This chain links TRBV7-2 with TRBJ2-7; 8 bases map to TRBD2. Germline V CDR1 and CDR2: SGHTA, FQGNSA. V was pared by 3 bases and J by 0 bases, with 4 bases of the junction left unmatched. The CDR3 contains 15 residues. The CDR3 sequence: CASSFAGGASYEQYF. The CDR3 DNA sequence: TGTGCCAGCAGCTTCGCGGGGGGAGCCTCCTACGAGCAGTACTTC.

The J gene is TRBJ2-7, the V gene TRBV30, with 9 positions matching TRBD1. The CDR3 sequence is 14 residues long. Germline CDR1 and CDR2: GTSNPN and SVGIG (reference sequence). The trim removed 5 bases at V and 3 bases at J, leaving 8 bases unmatched. This chain's CDR3 is CAWARGTGNYEQYF. In DNA, the CDR3 is TGTGCCTGGGCTCGAGGGACAGGGAACTACGAGCAGTACTTC.

The chain recombines TRBV7-6 with TRBJ2-7, with 7 bases matching TRBD1. V trimming: 4 bases; J trimming: 2 bases; junction bases outside the gene matches: 5. The CDR3 is 14 amino acids. Germline lookup yields CDR1 SGHVS and CDR2 FNYEAQ. CDR3 nucleotides: TGTGCCAGCAGCTCCGGGACAGTCCCCTACGAGCAGTACTTC. Amino acid sequence: CASSSGTVPYEQYF. The variable domain in full, completed from reference TRBV7-6 and TRBJ2-7, reads GAGVSQSPRYKVTKRGQDVALRCDPISGHVSLYWYRQALGQGPEFLTYFNYEAQQDKSGLPNDRFSAERPEGSISTLTIQRTEQRDSAMYRCASSSGTVPYEQYFGPGTRLTVT.